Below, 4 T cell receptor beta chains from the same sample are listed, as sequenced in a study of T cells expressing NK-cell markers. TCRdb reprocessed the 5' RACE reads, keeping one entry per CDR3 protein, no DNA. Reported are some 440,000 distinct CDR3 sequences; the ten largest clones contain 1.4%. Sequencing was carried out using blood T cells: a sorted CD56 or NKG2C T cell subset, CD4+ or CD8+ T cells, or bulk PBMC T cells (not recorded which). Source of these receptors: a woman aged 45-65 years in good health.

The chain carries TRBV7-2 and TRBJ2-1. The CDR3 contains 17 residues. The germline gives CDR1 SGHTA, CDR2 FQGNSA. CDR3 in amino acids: CASSLVHGGRAYNEQFF. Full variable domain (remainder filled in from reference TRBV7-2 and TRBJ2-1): GAGVSQSPSNKVTEKGKDVELRCDPISGHTALYWYRQSLGQGLEFLIYFQGNSAPDKSGLPSDRFSAERTGGSVSTLTIQRTQQEDSAVYLCASSLVHGGRAYNEQFFGPGTRLTVL.

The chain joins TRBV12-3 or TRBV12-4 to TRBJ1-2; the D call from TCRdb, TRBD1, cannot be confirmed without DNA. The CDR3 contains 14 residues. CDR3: CASSRRQANYGYTF.

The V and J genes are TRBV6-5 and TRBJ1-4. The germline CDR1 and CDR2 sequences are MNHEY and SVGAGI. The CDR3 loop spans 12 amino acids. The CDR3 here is CASSKGTGKLFF.

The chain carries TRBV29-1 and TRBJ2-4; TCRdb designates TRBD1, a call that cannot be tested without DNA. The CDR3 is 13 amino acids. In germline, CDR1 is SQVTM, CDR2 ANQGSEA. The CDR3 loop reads CSVIQGTQNIQYF.